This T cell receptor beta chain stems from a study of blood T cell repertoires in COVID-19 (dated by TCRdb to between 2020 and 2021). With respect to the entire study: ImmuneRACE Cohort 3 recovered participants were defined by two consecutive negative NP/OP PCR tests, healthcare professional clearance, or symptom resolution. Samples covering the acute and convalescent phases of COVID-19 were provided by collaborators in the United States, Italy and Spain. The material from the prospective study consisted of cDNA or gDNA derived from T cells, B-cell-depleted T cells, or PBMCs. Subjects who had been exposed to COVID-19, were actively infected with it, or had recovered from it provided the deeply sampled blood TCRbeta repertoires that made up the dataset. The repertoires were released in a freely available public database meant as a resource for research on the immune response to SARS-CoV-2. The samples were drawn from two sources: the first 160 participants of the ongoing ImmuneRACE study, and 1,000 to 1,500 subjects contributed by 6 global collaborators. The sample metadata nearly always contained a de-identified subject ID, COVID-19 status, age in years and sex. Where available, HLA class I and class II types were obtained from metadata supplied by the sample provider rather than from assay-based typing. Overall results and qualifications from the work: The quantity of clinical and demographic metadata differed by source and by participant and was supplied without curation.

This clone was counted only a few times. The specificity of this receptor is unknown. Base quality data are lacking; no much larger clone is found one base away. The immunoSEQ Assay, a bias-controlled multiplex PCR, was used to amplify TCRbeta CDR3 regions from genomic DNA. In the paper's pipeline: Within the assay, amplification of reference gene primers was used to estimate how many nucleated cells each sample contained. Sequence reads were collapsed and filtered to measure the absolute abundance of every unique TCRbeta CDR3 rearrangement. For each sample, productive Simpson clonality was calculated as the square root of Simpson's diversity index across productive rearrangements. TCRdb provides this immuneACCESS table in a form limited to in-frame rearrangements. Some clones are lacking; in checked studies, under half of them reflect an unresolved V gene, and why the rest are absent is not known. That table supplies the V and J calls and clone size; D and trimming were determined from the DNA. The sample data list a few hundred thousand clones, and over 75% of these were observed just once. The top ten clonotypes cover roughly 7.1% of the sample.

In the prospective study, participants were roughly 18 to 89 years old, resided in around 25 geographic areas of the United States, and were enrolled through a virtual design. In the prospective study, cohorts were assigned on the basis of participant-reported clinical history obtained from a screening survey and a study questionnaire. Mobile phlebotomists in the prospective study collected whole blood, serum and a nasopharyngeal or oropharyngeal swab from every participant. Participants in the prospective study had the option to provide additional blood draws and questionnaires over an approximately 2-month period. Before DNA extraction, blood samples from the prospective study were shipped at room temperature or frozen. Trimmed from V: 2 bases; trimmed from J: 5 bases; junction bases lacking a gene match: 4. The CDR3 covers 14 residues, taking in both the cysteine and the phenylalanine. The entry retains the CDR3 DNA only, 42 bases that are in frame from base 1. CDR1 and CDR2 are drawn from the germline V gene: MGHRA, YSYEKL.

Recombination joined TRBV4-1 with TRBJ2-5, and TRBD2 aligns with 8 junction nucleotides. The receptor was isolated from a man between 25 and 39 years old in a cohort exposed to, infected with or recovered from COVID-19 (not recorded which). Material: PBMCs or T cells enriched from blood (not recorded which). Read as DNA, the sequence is TGCGCCAGCAGCCAACCCGGGAGGGGGGAGACCCAGTACTTC. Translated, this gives CASSQPGRGETQYF.